A selection of T cell receptor beta chains follows, all from one sample in a study of cytomegalovirus exposure and HLA in healthy donors. Sequenced by immunoSEQ multiplex PCR; TCRdb stores in-frame clones only, minus some. The sample lists about 210,000 clones, roughly 87% seen once, with about 1.1% in the top ten. The sequencing sample was made of PBMCs. The receptors derive from a boy younger than 10 in good health and CMV-seronegative. The CDR3 runs from the conserved cysteine through the conserved F or W. Each record gives: V gene, clone size, D gene, J gene, CDR3 DNA, CDR3 protein. A D gene is named only where the DNA matches it firmly. Rows may omit the clone size; those that give it use once, few, many or a size class.

V gene: TRBV28; clone size: NA; D gene: NA; J gene: TRBJ1-2; CDR3 DNA: TGTGCCAGCAGTTTCCTAGGGAGGGGTGGCTACACCTTC; CDR3 protein: CASSFLGRGGYTF
V gene: TRBV28; clone size: NA; D gene: TRBD1; J gene: TRBJ1-5; CDR3 DNA: TGTGCCAGCAGCTTCTCGACAGGGATTAGCAATCAGCCCCAGCATTTT; CDR3 protein: CASSFSTGISNQPQHF
V gene: TRBV6-1; clone size: NA; D gene: NA; J gene: TRBJ2-1; CDR3 DNA: TGTGCCAGCAGTGAGACTCAATACAATGAGCAGTTCTTC; CDR3 protein: CASSETQYNEQFF
V gene: TRBV7-9; clone size: NA; D gene: TRBD1; J gene: TRBJ2-7; CDR3 DNA: TGTGCCAGCAGCGCATACAGGGGGAAGGGCGAGCAGTACTTC; CDR3 protein: CASSAYRGKGEQYF
V gene: TRBV19; clone size: once; D gene: NA; J gene: TRBJ2-2; CDR3 DNA: TGTGCCAGTAGTAGTGAGGCCGATGAGGGCACCGGGGAGCTGTTTTTT; CDR3 protein: CASSSEADEGTGELFF
V gene: TRBV14; clone size: NA; D gene: TRBD2; J gene: TRBJ2-1; CDR3 DNA: TGTGCCAGCAGCGTGGGACTAGCGGGAGGTAATGAGCAGTTCTTC; CDR3 protein: CASSVGLAGGNEQFF
V gene: TRBV6-1; clone size: NA; D gene: NA; J gene: TRBJ2-7; CDR3 DNA: TGTGCCAGCAGTGAATTCGGAGGGAGGACCTACGAGCAGTACTTC; CDR3 protein: CASSEFGGRTYEQYF
V gene: TRBV7-2; clone size: NA; D gene: NA; J gene: TRBJ2-7; CDR3 DNA: TGTGCCAGCAGCTTACGAGGGAAAATGACCTACGAGCAGTACTTC; CDR3 protein: CASSLRGKMTYEQYF
V gene: TRBV5-8; clone size: NA; D gene: TRBD2; J gene: TRBJ2-1; CDR3 DNA: TGTGCCAGCAGCTTGAGTGGTCCTAGCGGATTCTACAATGAGCAGTTCTTC; CDR3 protein: CASSLSGPSGFYNEQFF
V gene: TRBV5-1; clone size: NA; D gene: NA; J gene: TRBJ2-5; CDR3 DNA: TGCGCCAGCAGCTTGGCGGGCGGGGAGACCCAGTACTTC; CDR3 protein: CASSLAGGETQYF
V gene: TRBV27; clone size: NA; D gene: NA; J gene: TRBJ2-5; CDR3 DNA: TGTGCCAGCAGTCCTACCCTTGCGGGGCAGGTATTGCTGGGCCAGTACTTC; CDR3 protein: CASSPTLAGQVLLGQYF
V gene: TRBV7-3; clone size: NA; D gene: NA; J gene: TRBJ1-5; CDR3 DNA: TGTGCCAGCAGCCCCGAACGGGGGGATCAGCCCCAGCATTTT; CDR3 protein: CASSPERGDQPQHF
V gene: TRBV6-1; clone size: NA; D gene: NA; J gene: TRBJ1-5; CDR3 DNA: TGTGCCAGCAGTGAAGGGGCAGAAAGTCAGCCCCAGCATTTT; CDR3 protein: CASSEGAESQPQHF
V gene: TRBV6-1; clone size: once; D gene: NA; J gene: TRBJ2-5; CDR3 DNA: TGTGCCAGCATACAGACCAGGGGCCTGAAAGAGACCCAGTACTTC; CDR3 protein: CASIQTRGLKETQYF
V gene: TRBV7-9; clone size: NA; D gene: TRBD1; J gene: TRBJ2-7; CDR3 DNA: TGTGCCAGCAGTCTAGAGGACAGGGGCCACGAGCAGTACTTC; CDR3 protein: CASSLEDRGHEQYF
V gene: TRBV5-1; clone size: NA; D gene: NA; J gene: TRBJ2-7; CDR3 DNA: TGCGCCAGCAGCTTGGATCCAGGTTCCTTCGAGCAGTACTTC; CDR3 protein: CASSLDPGSFEQYF
V gene: TRBV27; clone size: NA; D gene: TRBD2; J gene: TRBJ2-3; CDR3 DNA: TGTGCCAGCAGGACTAGCGGGAGCACAGATACGCAGTATTTT; CDR3 protein: CASRTSGSTDTQYF
V gene: TRBV6-5; clone size: NA; D gene: NA; J gene: TRBJ2-7; CDR3 DNA: TGTGCCAGCAGTTACGGGTACGGGTACGAGCAGTACTTC; CDR3 protein: CASSYGYGYEQYF
V gene: TRBV7-2; clone size: NA; D gene: NA; J gene: TRBJ2-1; CDR3 DNA: TGTGCCAGCAGCTTAGTCGGGGGATCCTACAATGAGCAGTTCTTC; CDR3 protein: CASSLVGGSYNEQFF
V gene: TRBV6-6; clone size: NA; D gene: TRBD1; J gene: TRBJ1-2; CDR3 DNA: TGTGCCGCACAGGGGAGCCATGGCTACACCTTC; CDR3 protein: CAAQGSHGYTF
V gene: TRBV4-1; clone size: NA; D gene: NA; J gene: TRBJ2-7; CDR3 DNA: TGCGCCAGCAGCCTTACTGAGGGGGACTACGAGCAGTACTTC; CDR3 protein: CASSLTEGDYEQYF
V gene: TRBV4-1; clone size: NA; D gene: TRBD1; J gene: TRBJ1-5; CDR3 DNA: TGCGCCAGCAGTCGAGGGGGCACTCAGCCCCAGCATTTT; CDR3 protein: CASSRGGTQPQHF
V gene: TRBV5-1; clone size: NA; D gene: TRBD2; J gene: TRBJ2-1; CDR3 DNA: TGCGCCAGCAGCTTGACTAGCGGGGGTTCCTACAATGAGCAGTTCTTC; CDR3 protein: CASSLTSGGSYNEQFF
V gene: TRBV23-1; clone size: once; D gene: NA; J gene: TRBJ2-7; CDR3 DNA: TGCGCCAGCAGTCAATCGAGACCAGGGAACTCCTACGAGCAGTACTTC; CDR3 protein: CASSQSRPGNSYEQYF
V gene: TRBV29-1; clone size: NA; D gene: TRBD2; J gene: TRBJ2-7; CDR3 DNA: TGCAGCGTGGGCAGCGGGAATACCTACGAGCAGTACTTC; CDR3 protein: CSVGSGNTYEQYF
V gene: TRBV30; clone size: NA; D gene: NA; J gene: TRBJ1-1; CDR3 DNA: TGTGCCTGGAATCGACAGGTCAACACTGAAGCTTTCTTT; CDR3 protein: CAWNRQVNTEAFF
V gene: TRBV19; clone size: NA; D gene: TRBD1; J gene: TRBJ2-7; CDR3 DNA: TGTGCCAGTAGTACGACAGGGTTTGGCTACGAGCAGTACTTC; CDR3 protein: CASSTTGFGYEQYF
V gene: TRBV27; clone size: NA; D gene: TRBD1; J gene: TRBJ1-2; CDR3 DNA: TGTGCCAGCAGTTTATCGGGACAGGGGGTTGGCTACACCTTC; CDR3 protein: CASSLSGQGVGYTF
V gene: TRBV6-6; clone size: NA; D gene: TRBD2; J gene: TRBJ2-3; CDR3 DNA: TGTGCCAGCGGACTAGCGGAGAGCACAGATACGCAGTATTTT; CDR3 protein: CASGLAESTDTQYF
V gene: TRBV7-9; clone size: NA; D gene: TRBD1; J gene: TRBJ2-7; CDR3 DNA: TGTTCCAGCGCCCAGGGGGTCTATGCCTACGAGCAGTACTTC; CDR3 protein: CSSAQGVYAYEQYF
V gene: TRBV4-2; clone size: NA; D gene: TRBD2; J gene: TRBJ2-1; CDR3 DNA: TGTGCCAGCAGCCAAGATGGAGCGGGGGGGGTATTCGAGCAGTTCTTC; CDR3 protein: CASSQDGAGGVFEQFF
V gene: TRBV2; clone size: NA; D gene: TRBD2; J gene: TRBJ2-7; CDR3 DNA: TGTGCCAGCAGGAGCGGGGGTAGCATTTACGAGCAGTACTTC; CDR3 protein: CASRSGGSIYEQYF